This paragraph covers one TCR beta chain sequence. Antigen: not known. This entry comes from a study of Tregs in tolerant kidney transplant recipients. General observations from the study: Donor-specific Treg expansion exceeded global Treg expansion in tolerant patients, suggesting antigen drive.

Mixed chimerism was transient after nonmyeloablative marrow transplants from related graft donors. Here immunoSEQ multiplex PCR was the method, and the copy in TCRdb shows in-frame clones only, minus some. The data contain tens of thousands of clones, around nine tenths of them singletons. CDR1 SNHLY and CDR2 FYNNEI come from the germline V gene. Trimming removed 7 bases from V and 2 bases from J; junction bases left unmatched: 23. The CDR3 is 19 amino acids. The source was CD4+ T cells from blood (PBMCs), collected 24 months after the transplant. V gene TRBV2 combines with J gene TRBJ2-7, with TRBD2 identical over 7 bases. The clonotype originates from a human patient who received a combined kidney and bone marrow transplant. The T cells may come from the graft donor. The CDR3 reads CASTPGGGRIERLTYEQYF. CDR3 coding DNA: TGTGCCAGCACCCCCGGAGGCGGGAGAATAGAACGTCTTACCTACGAGCAGTACTTC.